This paragraph reports one T cell receptor beta chain. Its antigen is currently unknown. This sample was included in a study of T cells in localized non-small cell lung cancer. Study results and caveats: A median around 57 of the top 100 tumor clones appeared in adjacent lung. There was an association of higher blood T cell density with longer overall survival. Uninvolved nearby lung showed the greatest T cell clonality, exceeding that found in tumor.

The repertoire was sequenced with immunoSEQ multiplex PCR; TCRdb's copy has only in-frame clones and lacks some. The sample shows under 25,000 clones, about nine tenths of them seen only once. Sequences were derived from peripheral blood, sampled before any cancer treatment. The sequence was obtained from a man aged 35 to 69 with stage I squamous cell lung carcinoma.

This CDR3 reads CASSPTGDQPQHF. The CDR3 bases are TGTGCCAGCTCACCAACAGGAGATCAGCCCCAGCATTTT. This chain connects TRBV18 to TRBJ1-5, with TRBD1 as a possible D gene (5 bases). The V end lost 2 bases, the J end lost 5 bases, and 7 bases lay between the germline ends. CDR1 is KGHSH and CDR2 is LQKENI in the germline V gene. There are 13 residues in the CDR3.